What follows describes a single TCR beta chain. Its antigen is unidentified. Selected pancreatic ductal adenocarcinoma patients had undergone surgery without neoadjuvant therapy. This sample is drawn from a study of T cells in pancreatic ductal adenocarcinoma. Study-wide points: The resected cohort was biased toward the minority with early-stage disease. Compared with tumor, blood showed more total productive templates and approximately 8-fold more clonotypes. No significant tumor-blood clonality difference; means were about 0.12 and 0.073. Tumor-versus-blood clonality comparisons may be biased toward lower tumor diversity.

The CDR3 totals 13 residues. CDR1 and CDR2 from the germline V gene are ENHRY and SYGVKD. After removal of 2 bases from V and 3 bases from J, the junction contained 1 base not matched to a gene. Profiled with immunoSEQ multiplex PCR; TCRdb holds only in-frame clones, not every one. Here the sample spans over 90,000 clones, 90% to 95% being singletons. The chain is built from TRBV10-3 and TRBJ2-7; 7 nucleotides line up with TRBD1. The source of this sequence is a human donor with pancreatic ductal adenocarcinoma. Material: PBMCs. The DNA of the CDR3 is TGTGCCATCAGTGAGGACAGGGACTACGAGCAGTACTTC. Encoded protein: CAISEDRDYEQYF.